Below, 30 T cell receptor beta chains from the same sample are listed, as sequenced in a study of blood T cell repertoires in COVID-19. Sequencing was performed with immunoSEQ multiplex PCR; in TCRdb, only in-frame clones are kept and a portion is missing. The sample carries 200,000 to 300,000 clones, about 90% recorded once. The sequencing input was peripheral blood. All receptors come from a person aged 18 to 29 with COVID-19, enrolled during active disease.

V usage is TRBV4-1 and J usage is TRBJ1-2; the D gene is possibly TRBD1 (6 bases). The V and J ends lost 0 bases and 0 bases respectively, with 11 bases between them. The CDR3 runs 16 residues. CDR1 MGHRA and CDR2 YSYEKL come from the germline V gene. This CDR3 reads CASSQEGARPNYGYTF. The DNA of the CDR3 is TGCGCCAGCAGCCAAGAGGGGGCCAGACCTAACTATGGCTACACCTTC.

CDR3 sequence (DNA): TGCGCCAGCGGCACAGGGGCCGTTTCGAACACTGAAGCTTTCTTT. As protein: CASGTGAVSNTEAFF. This rearrangement joins TRBV5-1 to TRBJ1-1; 7 bases are a match to TRBD1. Germline V gene data show CDR1 as SGHRS and CDR2 as YFSETQ. The CDR3 sequence is 15 residues long. After removal of 7 bases from V and 1 base from J, the junction contained 10 bases not matched to a gene.

This CDR3 reads CASSTQGAGIYGYTF. The CDR3 nucleotides read TGTGCCAGCAGCACCCAGGGGGCGGGTATCTATGGCTACACCTTC. J is TRBJ1-2 and V is TRBV7-8; 8 bases match TRBD1. The length of the CDR3 is 15 residues. Germline V gene lookup returns CDR1 SGHVS and CDR2 FQNEAQ. J was trimmed by 4 bases and V by 5 bases; bases with no gene match: 9.

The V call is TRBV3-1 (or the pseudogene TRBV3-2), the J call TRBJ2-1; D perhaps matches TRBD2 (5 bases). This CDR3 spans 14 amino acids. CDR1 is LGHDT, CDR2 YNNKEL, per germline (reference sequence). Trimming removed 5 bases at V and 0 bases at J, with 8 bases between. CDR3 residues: CASSYRGSYNEQFF. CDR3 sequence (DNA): TGTGCCAGCAGCTATCGGGGCTCCTACAATGAGCAGTTCTTC.

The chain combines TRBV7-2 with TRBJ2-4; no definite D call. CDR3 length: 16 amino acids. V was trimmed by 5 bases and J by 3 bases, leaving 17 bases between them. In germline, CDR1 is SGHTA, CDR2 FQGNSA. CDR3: CASSPRGSSDKNIQYF. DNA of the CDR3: TGTGCCAGCAGCCCAAGAGGCAGCTCCGACAAAAACATTCAGTACTTC.

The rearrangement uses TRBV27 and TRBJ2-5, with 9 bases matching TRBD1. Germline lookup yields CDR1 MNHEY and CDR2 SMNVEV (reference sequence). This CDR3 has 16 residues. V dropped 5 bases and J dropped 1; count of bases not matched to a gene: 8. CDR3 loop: CASSTGGPSLQETQYF. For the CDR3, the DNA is TGTGCCAGCAGTACAGGGGGCCCGTCCCTCCAAGAGACCCAGTACTTC.

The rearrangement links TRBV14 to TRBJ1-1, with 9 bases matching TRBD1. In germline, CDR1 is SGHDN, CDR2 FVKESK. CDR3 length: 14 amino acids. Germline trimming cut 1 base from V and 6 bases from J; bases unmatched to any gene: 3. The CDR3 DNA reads TGTGCCAGCAGCCAAGGGACAGGGGCTTCTGAAGCTTTCTTT. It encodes CASSQGTGASEAFF.

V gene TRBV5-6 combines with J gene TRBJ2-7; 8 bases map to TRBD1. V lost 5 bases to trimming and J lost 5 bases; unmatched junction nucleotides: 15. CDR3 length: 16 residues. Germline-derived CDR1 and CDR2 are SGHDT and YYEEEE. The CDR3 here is CASSRGQGEERNEQYF. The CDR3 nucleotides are TGTGCCAGCAGTAGAGGACAGGGTGAGGAACGGAACGAGCAGTACTTC.

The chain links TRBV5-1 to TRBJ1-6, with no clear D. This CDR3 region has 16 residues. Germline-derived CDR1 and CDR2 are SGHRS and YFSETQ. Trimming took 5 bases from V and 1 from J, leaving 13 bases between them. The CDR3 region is CASSMRASSYNSPLHF. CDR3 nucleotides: TGCGCCAGCAGTATGAGGGCTTCGTCCTATAATTCACCCCTCCACTTT.

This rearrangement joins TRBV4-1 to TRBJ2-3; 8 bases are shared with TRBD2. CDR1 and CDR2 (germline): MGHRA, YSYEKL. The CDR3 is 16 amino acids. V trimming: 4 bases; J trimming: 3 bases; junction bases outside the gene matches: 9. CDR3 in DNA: TGCGCCAGCAGCCGAATTTTAGCGGGATCGACAGATACGCAGTATTTT. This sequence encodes CASSRILAGSTDTQYF.

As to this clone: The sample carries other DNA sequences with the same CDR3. The CDR3 is CASSQGASGTYNEQFF. The CDR3 nucleotides are TGCGCCAGCAGCCAAGGTGCTAGCGGCACCTACAATGAGCAGTTCTTC. The rearrangement links TRBV4-1 to TRBJ2-1, with TRBD2 matching over 7 bases. V lost 1 base to trimming and J lost 2 bases; unmatched junction nucleotides: 5. The CDR3 is made up of 16 amino acids. From germline, CDR1 is MGHRA and CDR2 YSYEKL.

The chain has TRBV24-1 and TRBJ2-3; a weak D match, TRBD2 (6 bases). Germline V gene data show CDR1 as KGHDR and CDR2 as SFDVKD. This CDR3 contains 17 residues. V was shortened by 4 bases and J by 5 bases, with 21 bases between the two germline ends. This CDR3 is CATSELGLGARGDTQYF. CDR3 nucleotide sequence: TGTGCCACCAGTGAATTGGGACTCGGTGCTCGTGGAGATACGCAGTATTTT.

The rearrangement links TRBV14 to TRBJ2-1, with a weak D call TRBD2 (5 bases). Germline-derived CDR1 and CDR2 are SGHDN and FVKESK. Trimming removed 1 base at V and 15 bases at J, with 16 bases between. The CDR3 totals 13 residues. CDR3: CASSQGAWTEVFF. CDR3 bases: TGTGCCAGCAGCCAAGGGGCCTGGACTGAGGTGTTCTTC.

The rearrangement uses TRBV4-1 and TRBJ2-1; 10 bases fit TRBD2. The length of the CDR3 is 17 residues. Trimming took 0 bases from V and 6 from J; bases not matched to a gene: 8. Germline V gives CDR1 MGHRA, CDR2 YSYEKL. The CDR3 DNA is TGCGCCAGCAGCCAAGAGCTAGCGGGAGTCGTGGGCAATGAGCAGTTCTTC. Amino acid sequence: CASSQELAGVVGNEQFF.

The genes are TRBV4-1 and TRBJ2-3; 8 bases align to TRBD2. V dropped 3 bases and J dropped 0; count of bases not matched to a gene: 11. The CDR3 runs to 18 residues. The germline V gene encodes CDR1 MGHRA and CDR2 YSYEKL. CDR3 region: CASSQARILAASTDTQYF. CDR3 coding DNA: TGCGCCAGCAGCCAGGCCCGAATACTAGCGGCTAGCACAGATACGCAGTATTTT.

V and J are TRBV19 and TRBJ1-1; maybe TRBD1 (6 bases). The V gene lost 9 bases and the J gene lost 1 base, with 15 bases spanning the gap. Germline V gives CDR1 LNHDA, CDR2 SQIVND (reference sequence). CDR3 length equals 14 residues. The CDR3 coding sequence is TGTGCCAGCCAGCCCGGGACAACGAACACTGAAGCTTTCTTT. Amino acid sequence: CASQPGTTNTEAFF.

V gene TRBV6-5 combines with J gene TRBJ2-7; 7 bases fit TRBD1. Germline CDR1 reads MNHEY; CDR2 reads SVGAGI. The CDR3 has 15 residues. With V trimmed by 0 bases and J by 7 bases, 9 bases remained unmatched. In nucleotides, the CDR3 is TGTGCCAGCAGTTACTCGACAGACAGGGTGGGTGAGCAGTACTTC. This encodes CASSYSTDRVGEQYF.

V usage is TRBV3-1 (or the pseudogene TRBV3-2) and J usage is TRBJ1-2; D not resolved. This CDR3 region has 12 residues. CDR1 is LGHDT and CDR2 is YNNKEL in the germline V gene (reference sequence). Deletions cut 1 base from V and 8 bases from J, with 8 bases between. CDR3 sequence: CASSQAGHGYTF. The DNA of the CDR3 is TGTGCCAGCAGCCAAGCTGGGCACGGCTACACCTTC.

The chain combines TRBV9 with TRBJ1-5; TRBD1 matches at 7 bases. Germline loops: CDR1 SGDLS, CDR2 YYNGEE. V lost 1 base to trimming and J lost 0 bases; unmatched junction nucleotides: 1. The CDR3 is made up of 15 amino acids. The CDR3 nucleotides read TGTGCCAGCAGCGTAACAGGGGTTAGCAATCAGCCCCAGCATTTT. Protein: CASSVTGVSNQPQHF.

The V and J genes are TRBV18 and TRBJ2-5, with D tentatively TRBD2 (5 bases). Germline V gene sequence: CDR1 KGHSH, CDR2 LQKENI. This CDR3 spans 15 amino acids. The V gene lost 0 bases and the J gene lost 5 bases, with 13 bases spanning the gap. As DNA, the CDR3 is TGTGCCAGCTCACCACCCCTAGCAGAATACGAGACCCAGTACTTC. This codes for CASSPPLAEYETQYF. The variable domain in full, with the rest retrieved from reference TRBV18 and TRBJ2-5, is NAGVMQNPRHLVRRRGQEARLRCSPMKGHSHVYWYRQLPEEGLKFMVYLQKENIIDESGMPKERFSAEFPKEGPSILRIQQVVRGDSAAYFCASSPPLAEYETQYFGPGTRLLVL.

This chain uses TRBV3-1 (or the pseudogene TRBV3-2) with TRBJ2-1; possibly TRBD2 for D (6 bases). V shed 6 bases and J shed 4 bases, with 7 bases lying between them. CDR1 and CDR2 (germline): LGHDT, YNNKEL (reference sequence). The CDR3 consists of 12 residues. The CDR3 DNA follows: TGTGCCAGCAGTCGGGAGTACAATGAGCAGTTCTTC. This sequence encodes CASSREYNEQFF.

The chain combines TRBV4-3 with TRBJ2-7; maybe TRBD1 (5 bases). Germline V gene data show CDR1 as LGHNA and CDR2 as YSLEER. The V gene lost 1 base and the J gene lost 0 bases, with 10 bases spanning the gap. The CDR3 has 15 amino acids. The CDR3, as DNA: TGCGCCAGCAGCCAAGGGGCAGGGTTCTCCTACGAGCAGTACTTC. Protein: CASSQGAGFSYEQYF.

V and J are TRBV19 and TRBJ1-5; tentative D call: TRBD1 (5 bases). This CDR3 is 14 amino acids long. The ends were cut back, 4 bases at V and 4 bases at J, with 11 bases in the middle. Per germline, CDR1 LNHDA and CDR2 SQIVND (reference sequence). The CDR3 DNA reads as TGTGCCAGTAGTAGTCAGGGTGGGAATCAGCCCCAGCATTTT. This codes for CASSSQGGNQPQHF.

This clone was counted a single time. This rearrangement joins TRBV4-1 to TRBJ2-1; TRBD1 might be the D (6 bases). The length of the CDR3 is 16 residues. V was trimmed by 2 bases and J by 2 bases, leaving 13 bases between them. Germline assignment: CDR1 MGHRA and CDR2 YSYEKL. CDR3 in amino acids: CASSQHTGSPYNEQFF. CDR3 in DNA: TGCGCCAGCAGCCAACATACAGGGAGTCCCTACAATGAGCAGTTCTTC.

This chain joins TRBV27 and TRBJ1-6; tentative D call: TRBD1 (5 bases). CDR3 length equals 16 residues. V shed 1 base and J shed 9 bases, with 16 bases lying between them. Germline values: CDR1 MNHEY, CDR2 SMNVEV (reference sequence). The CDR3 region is CASSLLTGSQGSPLHF. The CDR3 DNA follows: TGTGCCAGCAGTTTATTAACCGGGAGCCAGGGTTCACCCCTCCACTTT.

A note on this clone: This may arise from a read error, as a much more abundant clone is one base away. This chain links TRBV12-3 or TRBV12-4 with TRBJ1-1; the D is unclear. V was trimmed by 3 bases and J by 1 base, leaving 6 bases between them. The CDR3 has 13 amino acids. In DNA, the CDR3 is TGTGCCAGCAGTTTTGGAGAGAACACTGAAGCTTTCTTT. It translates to CASSFGENTEAFF.

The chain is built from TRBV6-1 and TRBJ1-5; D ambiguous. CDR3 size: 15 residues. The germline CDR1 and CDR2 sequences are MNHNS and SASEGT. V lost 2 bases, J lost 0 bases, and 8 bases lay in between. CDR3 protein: CASSEPGNSNQPQHF. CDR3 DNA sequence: TGTGCCAGCAGTGAACCCGGGAATAGCAATCAGCCCCAGCATTTT.

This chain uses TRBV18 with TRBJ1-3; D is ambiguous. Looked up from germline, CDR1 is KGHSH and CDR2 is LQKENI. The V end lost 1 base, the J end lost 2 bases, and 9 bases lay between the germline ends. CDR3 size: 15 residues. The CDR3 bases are TGTGCCAGCTCACCACGAACTGCTACTGGAAACACCATATATTTT. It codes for CASSPRTATGNTIYF. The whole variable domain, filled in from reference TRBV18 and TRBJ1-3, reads NAGVMQNPRHLVRRRGQEARLRCSPMKGHSHVYWYRQLPEEGLKFMVYLQKENIIDESGMPKERFSAEFPKEGPSILRIQQVVRGDSAAYFCASSPRTATGNTIYFGEGSWLTVV.

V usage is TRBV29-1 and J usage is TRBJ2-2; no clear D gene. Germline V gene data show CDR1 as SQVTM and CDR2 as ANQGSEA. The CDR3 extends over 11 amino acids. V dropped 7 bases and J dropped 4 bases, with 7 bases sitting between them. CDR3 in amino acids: CSAVGTGELFF. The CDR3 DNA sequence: TGCAGCGCCGTCGGCACCGGGGAGCTGTTTTTT.

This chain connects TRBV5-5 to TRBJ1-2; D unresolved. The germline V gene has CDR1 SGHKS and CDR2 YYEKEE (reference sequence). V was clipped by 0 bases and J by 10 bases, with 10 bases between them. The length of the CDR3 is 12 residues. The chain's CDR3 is CASSLEPHHYTF. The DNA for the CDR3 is TGTGCCAGCAGCTTGGAACCACATCACTACACCTTC.